Listed below are T cell receptor beta chains from one sample, sequenced in a study of shared clonotypes between healthy human individuals. TCRdb's table, derived via immunoSEQ multiplex PCR, lists solely in-frame clones and lacks some. The profile covers over a million clones, with approximately 80% appearing a single time and approximately 0.5% taken by the ten largest. Sequenced: memory CD4+ T cells from PBMCs. The receptors were gathered from a man younger than 30 in good health. Some clones in this sample may be carry-over from other donors' samples. Each CDR3 is given with its conserved first and last residue. The listing skips clone size in some rows; elsewhere it reads once, few, many or a size class.

cdr3_aa: CAISPGQQAYEQYF
j_call: TRBJ2-7
clone_size: .
v_call: TRBV10-3

cdr3_aa: CASSLAAILSDTQYF
j_call: TRBJ2-3
clone_size: once
v_call: TRBV5-1

cdr3_aa: CASSAAGVEGYGYTF
j_call: TRBJ1-2
clone_size: few
v_call: TRBV25-1

cdr3_aa: CASTVTGNLETQYF
j_call: TRBJ2-5
clone_size: once
v_call: TRBV6-1

cdr3_aa: CASSTRGQANTEAFF
j_call: TRBJ1-1
clone_size: .
v_call: TRBV7-8

cdr3_aa: CASSVPRGTSGSRETQYF
j_call: TRBJ2-5
clone_size: once
v_call: TRBV9

cdr3_aa: CASSSTILAGGYNEQFF
j_call: TRBJ2-1
clone_size: few
v_call: TRBV11-2

cdr3_aa: CASTAGGSLAGEQFF
j_call: TRBJ2-1
clone_size: .
v_call: TRBV6-1

cdr3_aa: CASSAHVASEQYF
j_call: TRBJ2-7
clone_size: .
v_call: TRBV7-2

cdr3_aa: CASSRQGGTEAFF
j_call: TRBJ1-1
clone_size: .
v_call: TRBV28

cdr3_aa: CASSFGRGNQPQHF
j_call: TRBJ1-5
clone_size: .
v_call: TRBV28

cdr3_aa: CASSPPGLAGGADTQYF
j_call: TRBJ2-3
clone_size: .
v_call: TRBV4-2

cdr3_aa: CASSVGTARNQPQHF
j_call: TRBJ1-5
clone_size: .
v_call: TRBV6-1

cdr3_aa: CSVEVAALAKNIQYF
j_call: TRBJ2-4
clone_size: .
v_call: TRBV29-1

cdr3_aa: CASSQDEDQPQHF
j_call: TRBJ1-5
clone_size: once
v_call: TRBV4-2

cdr3_aa: CASSSPGTVTNTGELFF
j_call: TRBJ2-2
clone_size: .
v_call: TRBV27

cdr3_aa: CASSRWGGRGTGELFF
j_call: TRBJ2-2
clone_size: .
v_call: TRBV5-4

cdr3_aa: CASSQTQGQPQHF
j_call: TRBJ1-5
clone_size: few
v_call: TRBV11-1

cdr3_aa: CASWDTEAFF
j_call: TRBJ1-1
clone_size: once
v_call: TRBV19

cdr3_aa: CASSKTSGGHADTQYF
j_call: TRBJ2-3
clone_size: once
v_call: TRBV19

cdr3_aa: CASSLEGVPYNEQFF
j_call: TRBJ2-1
clone_size: .
v_call: TRBV5-1

cdr3_aa: CASSLGQETQYF
j_call: TRBJ2-5
clone_size: .
v_call: TRBV7-2

cdr3_aa: CASSPGGGSYNEQFF
j_call: TRBJ2-1
clone_size: .
v_call: TRBV7-3

cdr3_aa: CASSLRGLAGDEQYF
j_call: TRBJ2-7
clone_size: .
v_call: TRBV7-6

cdr3_aa: CASSLTGSYNEQFF
j_call: TRBJ2-1
clone_size: .
v_call: TRBV28

cdr3_aa: CASSELSLYAVSGNTIYF
j_call: TRBJ1-3
clone_size: .
v_call: TRBV6-1

cdr3_aa: CASSPGPSQPQHF
j_call: TRBJ1-5
clone_size: .
v_call: TRBV27